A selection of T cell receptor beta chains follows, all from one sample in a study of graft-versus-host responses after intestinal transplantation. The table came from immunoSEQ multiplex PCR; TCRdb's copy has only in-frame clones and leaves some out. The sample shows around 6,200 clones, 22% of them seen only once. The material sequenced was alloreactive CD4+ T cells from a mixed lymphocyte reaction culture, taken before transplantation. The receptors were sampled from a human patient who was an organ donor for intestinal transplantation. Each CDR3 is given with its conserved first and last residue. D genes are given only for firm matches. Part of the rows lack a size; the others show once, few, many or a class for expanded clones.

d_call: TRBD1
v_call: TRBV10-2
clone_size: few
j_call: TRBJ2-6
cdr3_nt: TGCGCCTGCGCCCGGGACAGGGTTTCTGGGGCCAACGTCCTGACTTTC
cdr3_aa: CACARDRVSGANVLTF

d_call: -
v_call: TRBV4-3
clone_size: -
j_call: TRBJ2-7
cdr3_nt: TGCGCCAGCAGCCAAGGAAGGACAAAAACCTACGAGCAGTACTTC
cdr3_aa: CASSQGRTKTYEQYF

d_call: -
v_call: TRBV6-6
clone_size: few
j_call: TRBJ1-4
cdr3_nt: TGTGCCAGCAGACAGGGTAATGAAAAACTGTTTTTT
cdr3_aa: CASRQGNEKLFF

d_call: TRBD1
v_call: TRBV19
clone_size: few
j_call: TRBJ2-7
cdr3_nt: TGTGCCAGTAGCCCTACACAGGGGCCTGGGAAGTCCTTC
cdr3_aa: CASSPTQGPGKSF

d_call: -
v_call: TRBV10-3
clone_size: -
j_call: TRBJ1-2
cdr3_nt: TGTGCCATCAGTCCCGGTAACTATGGCTACACCTTC
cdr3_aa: CAISPGNYGYTF

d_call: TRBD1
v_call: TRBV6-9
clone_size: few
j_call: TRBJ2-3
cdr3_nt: TGTGCCAGCAGAGCAGGGGGTAAGGTAGATACGCAGTATTTT
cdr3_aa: CASRAGGKVDTQYF

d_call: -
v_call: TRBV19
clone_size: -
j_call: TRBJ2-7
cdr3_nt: TGTGCCAGTAGTATTTCACAGGACTACGAGCAGTACTTC
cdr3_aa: CASSISQDYEQYF

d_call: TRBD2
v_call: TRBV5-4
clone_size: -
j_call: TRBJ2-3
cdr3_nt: TGTGCCAGCAGCCCGAGACTAGCGGGGGGTTCTACAGATACGCAGTATTTT
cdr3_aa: CASSPRLAGGSTDTQYF

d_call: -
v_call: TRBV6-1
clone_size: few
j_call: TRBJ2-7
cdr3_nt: TGTGCCAGCAGTTTACAGGACCCTTACGAGCAGTACTTC
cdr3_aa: CASSLQDPYEQYF

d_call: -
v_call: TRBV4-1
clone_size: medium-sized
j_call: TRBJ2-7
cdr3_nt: TGCGCCAGCAGCCATGGCGGGCTAGCGCCTTACGAGCAGTACTTC
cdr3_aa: CASSHGGLAPYEQYF

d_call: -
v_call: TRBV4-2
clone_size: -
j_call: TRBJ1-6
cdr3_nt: TGTGCCAGCAGCTTGTCTGGACTCCCCTCTTCACCCCTCCACTTT
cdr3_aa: CASSLSGLPSSPLHF

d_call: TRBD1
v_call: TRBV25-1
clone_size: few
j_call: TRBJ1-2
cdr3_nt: TGTGCCAGCAGTATTAGACAGGGGTATGGCTACACCTTC
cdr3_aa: CASSIRQGYGYTF

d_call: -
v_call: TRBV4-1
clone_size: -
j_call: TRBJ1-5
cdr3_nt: TGTGCCAGCAGCCAAACGGGCGGTCAGCCCCAGCATTTT
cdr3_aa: CASSQTGGQPQHF

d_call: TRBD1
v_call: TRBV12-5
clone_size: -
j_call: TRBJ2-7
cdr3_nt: TGTGCTAGTGGTCTTGGACAGGGGGTTTCCTACGAGCAGTACTTC
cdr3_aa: CASGLGQGVSYEQYF

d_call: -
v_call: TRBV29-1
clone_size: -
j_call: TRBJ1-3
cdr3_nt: TGCAGCGTTGGTCAGGGGACATCTGGAAACACCATATATTTT
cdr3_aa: CSVGQGTSGNTIYF

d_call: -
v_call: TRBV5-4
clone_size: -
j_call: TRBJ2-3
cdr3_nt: TGTGCCAGCAGCTTGGATTACAGGTCTAGCACAGATACGCAGTATTTT
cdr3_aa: CASSLDYRSSTDTQYF

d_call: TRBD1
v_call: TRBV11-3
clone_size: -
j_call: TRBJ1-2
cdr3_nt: TGTGCCAGCAGCGCGACAGGGAACTATGGCTACACCTTC
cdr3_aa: CASSATGNYGYTF

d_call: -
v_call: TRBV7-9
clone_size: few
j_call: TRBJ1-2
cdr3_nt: TGTGCCAGCAGCTTAGGGCCTTCCCTGGGCTACACCTTC
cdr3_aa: CASSLGPSLGYTF

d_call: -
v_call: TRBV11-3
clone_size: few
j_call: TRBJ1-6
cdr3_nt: TGTGCCAGCAGCTTTAGTCGTTCACCCCTCCACTTT
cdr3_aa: CASSFSRSPLHF

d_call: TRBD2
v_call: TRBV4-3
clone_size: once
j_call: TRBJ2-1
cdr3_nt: TGCGCCAGCAGCCAAGACGGGGGGTTCTACAATGAGCAGTTCTTC
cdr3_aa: CASSQDGGFYNEQFF